This entry describes one T cell receptor (beta chain). PCR primers comprised 60 Vbeta and 13 Jbeta primers. Using immunoSEQ multiplex PCR, the repertoire was profiled, and TCRdb retains in-frame clones only, with some absent. The top ten hold 1.5% to 2% of the sample, which has 130,000 or so clones, 60% to 80% seen once. The data belong to a study of cytomegalovirus exposure and HLA in healthy donors. Germline CDR1 and CDR2: SGHRS and YFSETQ. The CDR3 sequence is 13 residues long. Trimming left V 6 bases short and J 5 bases short, with 12 bases between. The chain employs TRBV5-1 and TRBJ2-1; D perhaps matches TRBD2 (5 bases). Sequencing was done on a sample of PBMCs. The source of this sequence is a female donor in good health and CMV-seronegative. This chain's CDR3 is CASTPGVNNEQFF. Written as DNA, the CDR3 is TGCGCCAGCACTCCCGGGGTGAACAATGAGCAGTTCTTC.